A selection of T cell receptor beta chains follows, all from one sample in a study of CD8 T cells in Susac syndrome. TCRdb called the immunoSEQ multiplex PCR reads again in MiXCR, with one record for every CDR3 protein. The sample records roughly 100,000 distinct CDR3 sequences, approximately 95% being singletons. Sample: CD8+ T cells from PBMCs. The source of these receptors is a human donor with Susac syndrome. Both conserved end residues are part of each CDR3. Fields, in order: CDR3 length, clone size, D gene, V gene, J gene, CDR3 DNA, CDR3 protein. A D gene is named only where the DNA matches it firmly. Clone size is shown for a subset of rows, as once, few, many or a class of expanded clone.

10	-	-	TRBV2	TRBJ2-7	TGTGCCTGTGGGACCTACGAGCAGTACTTC	CACGTYEQYF
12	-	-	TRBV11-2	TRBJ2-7	TGTGCCAGCAGCTTAGAAGGGGCCGAGCAGTACTTC	CASSLEGAEQYF
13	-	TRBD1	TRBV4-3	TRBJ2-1	TGCGCCAGCAGCCAGAGGACAGGGGTGGAGCAGTTCTTC	CASSQRTGVEQFF
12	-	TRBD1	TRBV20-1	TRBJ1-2	TGCAGTGCCCAGGGACAGGGGCATGGCTACACCTTC	CSAQGQGHGYTF
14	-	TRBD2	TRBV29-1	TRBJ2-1	TGCAGCGTTGAGAACTTCGAGCGGGGCAATGAGCAGTTCTTC	CSVENFERGNEQFF
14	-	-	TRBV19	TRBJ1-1	TGTGCCAGTAGTTTAGCCGAGGGAAGAACTGAAGCTTTCTTT	CASSLAEGRTEAFF
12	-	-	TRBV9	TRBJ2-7	TGTGCCAGCAGCGTCTCCGCGGGGGAGCAGTACTTC	CASSVSAGEQYF
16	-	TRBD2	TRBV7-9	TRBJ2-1	TGTGCCAGCAGCTTCCCCGGACTAGCGGATGACAATGAGCAGTTCTTC	CASSFPGLADDNEQFF
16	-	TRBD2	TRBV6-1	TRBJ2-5	TGTGCCAGCAGGCCAACAGCGGGGGGGTACCAAGAGACCCAGTACTTC	CASRPTAGGYQETQYF
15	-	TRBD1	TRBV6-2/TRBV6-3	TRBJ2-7	TGTGCCAGCAGTCCACAGGACAGGGGGGGCTACGAGCAGTACTTC	CASSPQDRGGYEQYF
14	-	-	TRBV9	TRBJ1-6	TGTGCCAGCAGTGAAGGGGGGAGGCAATCACCCCTCCACTTT	CASSEGGRQSPLHF
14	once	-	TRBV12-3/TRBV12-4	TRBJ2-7	TGTGCCAGCAGCCAGGCAGGGCGAGTACGAGAGCAGTACTTC	CASSQAGRVREQYF
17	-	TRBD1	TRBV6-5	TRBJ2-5	TGTGCCAGCAGTTACTCGATGGGGACAGGGGTCCAAGAGACCCAGTACTTC	CASSYSMGTGVQETQYF
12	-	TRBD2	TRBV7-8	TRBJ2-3	TGTGCCGGAAGCGGGGGCACAGATACGCAGTATTTT	CAGSGGTDTQYF
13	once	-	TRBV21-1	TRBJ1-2	TGTGCCAGCAGCAAAACTGGGGGGAATGGCTACACCTTC	CASSKTGGNGYTF
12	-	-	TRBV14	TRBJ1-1	TGTGCCAGCAGCCCGATGAACACTGAAGCTTTCTTT	CASSPMNTEAFF
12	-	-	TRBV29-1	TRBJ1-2	TGCAGCGCCTTCGGGGGGGGCTATGGCTACACCTTC	CSAFGGGYGYTF
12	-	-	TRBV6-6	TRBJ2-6	TGTGCCGGGGACTCTGGGGCCAACGTCCTGACTTTC	CAGDSGANVLTF
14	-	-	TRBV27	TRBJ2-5	TGTGCCAGCAGTCCCGTGGGTTTTCAAGAGACCCAGTACTTC	CASSPVGFQETQYF
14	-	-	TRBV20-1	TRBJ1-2	TGCAGTGCTAGAGATCGCTACACTAACTATGGCTACACCTTC	CSARDRYTNYGYTF
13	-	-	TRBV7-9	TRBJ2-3	TGTGCCACCAAAGGGGGTATAACAGATACGCAGTATTTT	CATKGGITDTQYF
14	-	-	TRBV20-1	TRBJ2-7	TGCAGTGCTAGGGAGGGGCGGAACTTGTACGAGCAGTACTTC	CSAREGRNLYEQYF
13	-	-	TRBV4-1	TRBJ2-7	TGCGCCAGCAGCCGGCTGGGGGCCTACGAGCAGTACTTC	CASSRLGAYEQYF
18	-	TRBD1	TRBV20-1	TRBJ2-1	TGCAGTGCTCTCGACATATCCGGGACAGGGGCATCCTACAATGAGCAGTTCTTC	CSALDISGTGASYNEQFF
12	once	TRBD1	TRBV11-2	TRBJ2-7	TGTGCCAGCAGCTCAGGACAGGGGCAGCAGTACTTC	CASSSGQGQQYF
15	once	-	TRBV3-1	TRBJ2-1	TGTGCCAGCAGCCCTCATTGGGGGGATTACAATGAGCAGTTCTTC	CASSPHWGDYNEQFF
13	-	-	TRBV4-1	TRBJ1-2	TGCGCCAGCAGCCCCCAACAGGGACAAGACTACACCTTC	CASSPQQGQDYTF
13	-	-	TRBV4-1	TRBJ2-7	TGCGCCAGCAGCCAAGCGCGGGATAAAGAGCAGTACTTC	CASSQARDKEQYF
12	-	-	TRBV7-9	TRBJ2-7	TGTGCCAGCAGCCCCTTGGGGCCCGAGCAGTACTTC	CASSPLGPEQYF
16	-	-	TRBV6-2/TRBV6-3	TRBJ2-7	TGTGCCAGCAAGCCCCTGGGGGGGCAGGAGAGTGGCGAGCAGTACTTC	CASKPLGGQESGEQYF
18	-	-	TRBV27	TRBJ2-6	TGTGCCAGCAGACCCGAGGCGACGGCCAGCTCTGGGGCCAACGTCCTGACTTTC	CASRPEATASSGANVLTF
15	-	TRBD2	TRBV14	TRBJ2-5	TGTGCCAGGAGACTAGCGGGGCGCATCCAAGAGACCCAGTACTTC	CARRLAGRIQETQYF
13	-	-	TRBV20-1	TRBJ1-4	TGCAGTGCTCCCAGCGGGGATAATGAAAAACTGTTTTTT	CSAPSGDNEKLFF
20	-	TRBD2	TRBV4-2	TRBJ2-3	TGTGCCAGCAGCCAAGAGCCCCCCCACATGACTAGCGGGGGTATGGATACGCAGTATTTT	CASSQEPPHMTSGGMDTQYF
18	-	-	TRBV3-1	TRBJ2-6	TGTGCCAGCAGCCAAGTCGGGCAAAGCCAATCTGGGGCCAACGTCCTGACTTTC	CASSQVGQSQSGANVLTF
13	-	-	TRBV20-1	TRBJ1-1	TGCAGTGCTAGAGACAGGGGAGGGACTGAAGCTTTCTTT	CSARDRGGTEAFF
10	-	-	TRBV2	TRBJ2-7	TGTGCCAGTAGTGCACCAGAGCAGTACTTC	CASSAPEQYF
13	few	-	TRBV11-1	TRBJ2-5	TGTGCCAGCAGCCAACCCCGGGGAGAGACCCAGTACTTC	CASSQPRGETQYF
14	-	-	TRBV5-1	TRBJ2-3	TGCGCCAGCAGGGCCGAGGCTGGCACAGATACGCAGTATTTT	CASRAEAGTDTQYF
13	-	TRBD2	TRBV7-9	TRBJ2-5	TGTGCCAGCAGGCGGGGGGGCCTCGAGACCCAGTACTTC	CASRRGGLETQYF
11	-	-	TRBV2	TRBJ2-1	TGTGCCAGCCAAGGGGTGCTCGGGCAGTTCTTC	CASQGVLGQFF
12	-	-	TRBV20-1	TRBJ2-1	TGCAGTGCTACTCGACCCGACAATGAGCAGTTCTTC	CSATRPDNEQFF
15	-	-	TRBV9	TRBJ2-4	TGTGCCAGCAGCGCCGACAGTCTAGCCAAAAACATTCAGTACTTC	CASSADSLAKNIQYF
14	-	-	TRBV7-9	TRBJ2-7	TGTGCCAGCAGCGACGACAGGTTCTCCTACGAGCAGTACTTC	CASSDDRFSYEQYF
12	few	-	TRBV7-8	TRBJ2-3	TGTGCCAGCAGCAAGCAGGCAGATACGCAGTATTTT	CASSKQADTQYF
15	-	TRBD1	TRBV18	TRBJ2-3	TGTGCCAGCTCATGGCGGGACAGGGGCACAGATACGCAGTATTTT	CASSWRDRGTDTQYF
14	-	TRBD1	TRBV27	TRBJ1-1	TGTGCCAGCAGACCAGGGGGCGGAAACACTGAAGCTTTCTTT	CASRPGGGNTEAFF
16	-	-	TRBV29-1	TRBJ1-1	TGCAGCGTTGAAGGGGCGACGGGCAGTCCAAACACTGAAGCTTTCTTT	CSVEGATGSPNTEAFF
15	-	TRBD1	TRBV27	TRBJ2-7	TGTGCCAGCAGTTCACCGGGACAGGCTGCCTACGAGCAGTACTTC	CASSSPGQAAYEQYF
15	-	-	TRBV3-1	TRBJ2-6	TGTGCCAGCAGCCATAGGTCCGATGGGGCCAACGTCCTGACTTTC	CASSHRSDGANVLTF
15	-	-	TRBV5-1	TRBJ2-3	TGCGCCAGCAGCTTGGGACAGGCCTACACAGATACGCAGTATTTT	CASSLGQAYTDTQYF
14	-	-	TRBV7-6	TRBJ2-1	TGTGCCAGCAGCTTAGAGGCAGGCTACAATGAGCAGTTCTTC	CASSLEAGYNEQFF
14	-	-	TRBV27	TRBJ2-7	TGTGCCAGCAGTTTATCGTCAGGGACCTACGAGCAGTACTTC	CASSLSSGTYEQYF
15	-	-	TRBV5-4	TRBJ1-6	TGTGCCAGCAGCTTGGGGGACCCCTCAAATTCACCCCTCCACTTT	CASSLGDPSNSPLHF
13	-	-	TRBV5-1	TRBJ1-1	TGCGCCAGCGGATGGGGGTCGACCACTGAAGCTTTCTTT	CASGWGSTTEAFF
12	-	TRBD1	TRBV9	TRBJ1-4	TGTGCCAGCAGGACAGGGAGGGAAAAACTGTTTTTT	CASRTGREKLFF
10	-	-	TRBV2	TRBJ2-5	TGTGCCAGCAAGTTGGAGACCCAGTACTTC	CASKLETQYF
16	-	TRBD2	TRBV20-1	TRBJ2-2	TGCAGTGTCATTCTAGCGGGGGGGCCCCTCACCGGGGAGCTGTTTTTT	CSVILAGGPLTGELFF